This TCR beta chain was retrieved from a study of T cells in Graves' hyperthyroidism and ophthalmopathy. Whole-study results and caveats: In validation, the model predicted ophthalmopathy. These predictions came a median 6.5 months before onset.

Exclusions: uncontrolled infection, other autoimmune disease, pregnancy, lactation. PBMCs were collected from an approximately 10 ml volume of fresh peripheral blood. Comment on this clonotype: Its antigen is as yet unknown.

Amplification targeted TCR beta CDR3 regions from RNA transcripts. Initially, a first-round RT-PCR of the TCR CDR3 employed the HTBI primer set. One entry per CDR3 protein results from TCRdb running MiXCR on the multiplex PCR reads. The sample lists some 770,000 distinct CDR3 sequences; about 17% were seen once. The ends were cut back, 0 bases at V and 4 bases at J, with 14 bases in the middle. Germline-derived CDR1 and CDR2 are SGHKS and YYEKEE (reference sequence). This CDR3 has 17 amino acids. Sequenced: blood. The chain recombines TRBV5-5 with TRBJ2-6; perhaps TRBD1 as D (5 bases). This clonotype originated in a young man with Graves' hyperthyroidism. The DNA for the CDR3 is TGTGCCAGCAGCTTGGGTACAGGCCCCTTCGGGGCCAACGTCCTGACTTTC. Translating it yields CASSLGTGPFGANVLTF.